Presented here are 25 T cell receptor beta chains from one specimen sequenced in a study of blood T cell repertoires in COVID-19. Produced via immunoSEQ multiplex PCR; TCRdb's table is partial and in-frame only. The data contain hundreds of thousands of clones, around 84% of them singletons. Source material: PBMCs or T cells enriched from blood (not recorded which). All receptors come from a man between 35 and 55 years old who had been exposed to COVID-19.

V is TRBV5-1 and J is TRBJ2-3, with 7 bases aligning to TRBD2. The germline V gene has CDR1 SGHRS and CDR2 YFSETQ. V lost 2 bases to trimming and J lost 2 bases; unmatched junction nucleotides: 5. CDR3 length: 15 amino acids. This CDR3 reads CASSFGLESTDTQYF. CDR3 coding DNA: TGCGCCAGCAGCTTCGGACTAGAATCCACAGATACGCAGTATTTT.

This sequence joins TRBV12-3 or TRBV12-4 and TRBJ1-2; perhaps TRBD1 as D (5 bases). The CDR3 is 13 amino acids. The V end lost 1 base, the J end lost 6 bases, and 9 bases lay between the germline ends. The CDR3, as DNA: TGTGCCAGCAGTTTAGGCAGGGCAAATGGCTACACCTTC. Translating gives CASSLGRANGYTF.

The CDR3 nucleotides read TGTGCCAGTAGTATTAGACAGGGAAAGAACTTTTACTCTGAAGCTTTCTTT. Protein sequence: CASSIRQGKNFYSEAFF. This chain links TRBV19 with TRBJ1-1; 7 nucleotides match TRBD1. Germline V gene lookup returns CDR1 LNHDA and CDR2 SQIVND (reference sequence). Unmatched junction bases numbered 16, after V lost 3 bases and J lost 6 bases. The CDR3 is made up of 17 amino acids. Looking up the rest from reference TRBV19 and TRBJ1-1 gives the full variable domain: DGGITQSPKYLFRKEGQNVTLSCEQNLNHDAMYWYRQDPGQGLRLIYYSQIVNDFQKGDIAEGYSVSREKKESFPLTVTSAQKNPTAFYLCASSIRQGKNFYSEAFFGQGTRLTVV.

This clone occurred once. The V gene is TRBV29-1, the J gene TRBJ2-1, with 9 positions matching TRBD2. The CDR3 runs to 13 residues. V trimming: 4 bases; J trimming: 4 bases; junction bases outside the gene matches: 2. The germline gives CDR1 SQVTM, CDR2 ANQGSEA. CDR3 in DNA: TGCAGCGTTGGGCTAGCGGGGTACAATGAGCAGTTCTTC. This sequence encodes CSVGLAGYNEQFF.

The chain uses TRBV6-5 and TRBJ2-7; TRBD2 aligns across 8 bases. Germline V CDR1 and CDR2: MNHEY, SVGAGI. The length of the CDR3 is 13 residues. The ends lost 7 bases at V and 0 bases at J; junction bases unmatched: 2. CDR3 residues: CASTSGSSYEQYF. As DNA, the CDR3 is TGTGCCAGCACGAGCGGGAGCTCCTACGAGCAGTACTTC.

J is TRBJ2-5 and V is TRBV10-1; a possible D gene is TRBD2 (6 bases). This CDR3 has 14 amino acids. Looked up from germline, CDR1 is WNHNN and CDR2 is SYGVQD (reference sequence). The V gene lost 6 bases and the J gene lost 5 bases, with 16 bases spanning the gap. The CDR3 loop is CASSDPTSSETQYF. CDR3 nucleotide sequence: TGCGCCAGCAGCGATCCGACTAGTAGCGAGACCCAGTACTTC.

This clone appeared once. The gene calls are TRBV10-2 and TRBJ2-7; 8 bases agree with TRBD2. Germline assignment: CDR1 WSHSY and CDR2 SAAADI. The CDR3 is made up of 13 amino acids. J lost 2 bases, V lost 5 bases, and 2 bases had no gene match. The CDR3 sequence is CASSQAGAYEQYF. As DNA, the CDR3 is TGCGCCAGCAGTCAAGCGGGAGCCTACGAGCAGTACTTC.

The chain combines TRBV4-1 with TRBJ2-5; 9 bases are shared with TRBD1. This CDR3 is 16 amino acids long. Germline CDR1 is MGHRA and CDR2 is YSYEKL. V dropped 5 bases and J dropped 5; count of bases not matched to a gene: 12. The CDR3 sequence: CASSETGTGRRETQYF. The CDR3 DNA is TGCGCCAGCAGCGAAACCGGGACAGGGCGCCGGGAGACCCAGTACTTC.

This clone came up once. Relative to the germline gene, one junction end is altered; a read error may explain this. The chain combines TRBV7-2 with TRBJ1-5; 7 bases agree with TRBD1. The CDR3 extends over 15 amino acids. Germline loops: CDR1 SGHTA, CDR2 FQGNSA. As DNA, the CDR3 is TGTGCCAGCAGCTTATTCCGGGACAGACGTCAGTCCCAGCATTTT. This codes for CASSLFRDRRQSQHF. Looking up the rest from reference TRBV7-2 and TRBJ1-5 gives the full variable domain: GAGVSQSPSNKVTEKGKDVELRCDPISGHTALYWYRQSLGQGLEFLIYFQGNSAPDKSGLPSDRFSAERTGGSVSTLTIQRTQQEDSAVYLCASSLFRDRRQSQHFGDGTRLSIL.

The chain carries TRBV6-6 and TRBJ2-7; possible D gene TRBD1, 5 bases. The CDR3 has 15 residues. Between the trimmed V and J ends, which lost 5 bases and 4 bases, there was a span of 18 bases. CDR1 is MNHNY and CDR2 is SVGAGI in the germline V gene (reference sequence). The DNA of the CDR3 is TGTGCCAGCAGTGCACCATCGAGACAGACTTACGAGCAGTACTTC. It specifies CASSAPSRQTYEQYF.

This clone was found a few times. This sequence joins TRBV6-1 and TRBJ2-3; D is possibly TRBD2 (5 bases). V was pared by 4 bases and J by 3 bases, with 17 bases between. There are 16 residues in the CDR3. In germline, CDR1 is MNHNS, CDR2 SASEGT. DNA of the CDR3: TGTGCCAGCAGTGTACAAACGGGATCCTTTACAGATACGCAGTATTTT. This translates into CASSVQTGSFTDTQYF.

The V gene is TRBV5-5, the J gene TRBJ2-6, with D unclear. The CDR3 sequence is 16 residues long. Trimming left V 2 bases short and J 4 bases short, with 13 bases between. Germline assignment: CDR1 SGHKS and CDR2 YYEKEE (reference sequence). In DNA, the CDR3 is TGTGCCAGCAGCTTTAGTCCGGGTTCCGGGGCCAACGTCCTGACTTTC. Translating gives CASSFSPGSGANVLTF.

CDR3: CAWNLDTSNQPQHF. The CDR3 region has the DNA TGTGCCTGGAATTTAGACACTAGCAATCAGCCCCAGCATTTT. V is TRBV30 and J is TRBJ1-5; D unresolved. V shed 4 bases and J shed 0 bases, with 10 bases lying between them. CDR1 GTSNPN and CDR2 SVGIG come from the germline V gene (reference sequence). This CDR3 is built from 14 residues.

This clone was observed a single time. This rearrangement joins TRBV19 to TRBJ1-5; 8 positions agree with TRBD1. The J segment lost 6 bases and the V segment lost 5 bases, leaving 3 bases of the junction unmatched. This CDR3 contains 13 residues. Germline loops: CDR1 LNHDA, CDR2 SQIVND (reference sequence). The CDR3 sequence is CASSATGVQPQHF. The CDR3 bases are TGTGCCAGTAGTGCGACAGGGGTTCAGCCCCAGCATTTT.

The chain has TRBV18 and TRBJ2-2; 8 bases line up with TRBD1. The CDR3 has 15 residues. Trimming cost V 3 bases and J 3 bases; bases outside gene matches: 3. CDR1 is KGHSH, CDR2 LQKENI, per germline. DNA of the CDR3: TGTGCCAGCTCACCGGACAGGGCGGACACCGGGGAGCTGTTTTTT. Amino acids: CASSPDRADTGELFF.

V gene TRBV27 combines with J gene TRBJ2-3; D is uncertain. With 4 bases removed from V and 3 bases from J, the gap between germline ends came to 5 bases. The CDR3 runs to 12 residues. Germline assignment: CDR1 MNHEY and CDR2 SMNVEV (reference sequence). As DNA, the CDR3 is TGTGCCAGCAGTTCCCAAACAGATACGCAGTATTTT. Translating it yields CASSSQTDTQYF.

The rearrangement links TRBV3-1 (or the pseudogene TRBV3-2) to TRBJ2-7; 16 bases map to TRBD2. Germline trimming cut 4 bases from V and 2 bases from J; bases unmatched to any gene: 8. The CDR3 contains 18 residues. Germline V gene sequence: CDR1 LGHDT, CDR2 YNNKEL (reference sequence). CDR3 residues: CASSRMGLAGGAPYEQYF. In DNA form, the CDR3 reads TGTGCCAGCAGCCGAATGGGACTAGCGGGAGGGGCCCCCTACGAGCAGTACTTC.

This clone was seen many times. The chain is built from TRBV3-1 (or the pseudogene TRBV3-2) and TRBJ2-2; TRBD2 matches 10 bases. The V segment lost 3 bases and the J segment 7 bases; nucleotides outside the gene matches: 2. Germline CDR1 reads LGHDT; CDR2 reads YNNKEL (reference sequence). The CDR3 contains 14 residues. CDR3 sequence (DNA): TGTGCCAGCAGCCACAGCGGGAGGGTCGGGGAGCTGTTTTTT. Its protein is CASSHSGRVGELFF.

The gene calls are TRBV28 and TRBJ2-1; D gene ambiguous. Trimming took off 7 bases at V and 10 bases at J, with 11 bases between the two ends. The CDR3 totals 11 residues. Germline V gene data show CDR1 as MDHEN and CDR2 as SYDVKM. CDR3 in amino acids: CASKSPREQFF. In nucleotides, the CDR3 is TGTGCCAGCAAATCCCCGAGAGAGCAGTTCTTC. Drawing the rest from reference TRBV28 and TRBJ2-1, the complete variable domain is DVKVTQSSRYLVKRTGEKVFLECVQDMDHENMFWYRQDPGLGLRLIYFSYDVKMKEKGDIPEGYSVSREKKERFSLILESASTNQTSMYLCASKSPREQFFGPGTRLTVL.

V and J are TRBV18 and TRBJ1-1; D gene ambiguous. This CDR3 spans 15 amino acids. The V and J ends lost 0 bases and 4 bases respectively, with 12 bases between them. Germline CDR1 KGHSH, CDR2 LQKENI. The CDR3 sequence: CASSPPNSGSTEAFF. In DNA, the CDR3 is TGTGCCAGCTCACCACCGAACTCGGGGAGCACTGAAGCTTTCTTT.

CDR3 DNA: TGTGCCACCAGCAGAGACCCCCCAGCGGGAGGGGGCTACGAGCAGTACTTC. It translates to CATSRDPPAGGGYEQYF. V gene TRBV15 combines with J gene TRBJ2-7, with 10 bases lining up with TRBD2. Germline V CDR1 and CDR2: LNHNV, YYDKDF (reference sequence). Losses at the gene ends were 0 bases for V and 3 bases for J; bases not matched to a gene: 8. CDR3 length: 17 amino acids.

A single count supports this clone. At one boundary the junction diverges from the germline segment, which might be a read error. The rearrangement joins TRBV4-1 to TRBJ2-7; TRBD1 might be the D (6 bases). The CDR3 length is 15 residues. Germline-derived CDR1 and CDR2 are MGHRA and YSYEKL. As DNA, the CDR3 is TGCCCCAGCCGCCGACCCCAGGGGCAGATAGGCGAGCAGTACTTC. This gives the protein CPSRRPQGQIGEQYF.

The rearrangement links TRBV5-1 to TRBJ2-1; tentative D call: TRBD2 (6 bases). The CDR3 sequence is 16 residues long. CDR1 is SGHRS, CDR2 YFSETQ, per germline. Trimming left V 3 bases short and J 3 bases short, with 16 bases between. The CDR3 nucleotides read TGCGCCAGCAGCTATGAGGAGGGCCCGCTCTACAATGAGCAGTTCTTC. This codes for CASSYEEGPLYNEQFF. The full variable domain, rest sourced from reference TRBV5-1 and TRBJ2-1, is KAGVTQTPRYLIKTRGQQVTLSCSPISGHRSVSWYQQTPGQGLQFLFEYFSETQRNKGNFPGRFSGRQFSNSRSEMNVSTLELGDSALYLCASSYEEGPLYNEQFFGPGTRLTVL.

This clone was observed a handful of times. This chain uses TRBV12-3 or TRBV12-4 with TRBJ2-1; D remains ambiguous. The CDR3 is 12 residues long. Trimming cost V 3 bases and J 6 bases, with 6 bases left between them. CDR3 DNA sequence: TGTGCCAGCAGTTTCACGGTCAATGAGCAGTTCTTC. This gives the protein CASSFTVNEQFF.

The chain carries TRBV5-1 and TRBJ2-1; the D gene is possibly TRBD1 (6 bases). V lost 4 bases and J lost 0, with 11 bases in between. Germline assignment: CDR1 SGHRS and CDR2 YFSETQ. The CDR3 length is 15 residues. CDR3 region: CASSPQGSSYNEQFF. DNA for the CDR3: TGCGCCAGCAGCCCGCAGGGGTCCTCCTACAATGAGCAGTTCTTC.